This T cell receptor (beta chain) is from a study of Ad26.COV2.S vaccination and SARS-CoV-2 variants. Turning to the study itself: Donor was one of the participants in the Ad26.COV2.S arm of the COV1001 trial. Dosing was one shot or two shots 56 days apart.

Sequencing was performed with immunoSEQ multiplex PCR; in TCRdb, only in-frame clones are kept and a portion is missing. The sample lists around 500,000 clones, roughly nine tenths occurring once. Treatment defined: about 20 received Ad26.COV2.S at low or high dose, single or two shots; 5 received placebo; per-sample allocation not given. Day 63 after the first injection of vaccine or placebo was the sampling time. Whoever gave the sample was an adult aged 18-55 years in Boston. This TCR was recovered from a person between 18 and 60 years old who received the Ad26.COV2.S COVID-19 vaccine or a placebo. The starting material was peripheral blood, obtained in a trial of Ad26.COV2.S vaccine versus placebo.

The CDR3 nucleotides read TGTGCCAGCAGTACCACAGGGGAAGGAGAAGCTTTCTTT. Its protein is CASSTTGEGEAFF. This chain uses TRBV27 with TRBJ1-1, with 7 positions matching TRBD1. The germline CDR1 and CDR2 sequences are MNHEY and SMNVEV (reference sequence). The CDR3 totals 13 residues. V lost 5 bases to trimming and J lost 8 bases; unmatched junction nucleotides: 8.